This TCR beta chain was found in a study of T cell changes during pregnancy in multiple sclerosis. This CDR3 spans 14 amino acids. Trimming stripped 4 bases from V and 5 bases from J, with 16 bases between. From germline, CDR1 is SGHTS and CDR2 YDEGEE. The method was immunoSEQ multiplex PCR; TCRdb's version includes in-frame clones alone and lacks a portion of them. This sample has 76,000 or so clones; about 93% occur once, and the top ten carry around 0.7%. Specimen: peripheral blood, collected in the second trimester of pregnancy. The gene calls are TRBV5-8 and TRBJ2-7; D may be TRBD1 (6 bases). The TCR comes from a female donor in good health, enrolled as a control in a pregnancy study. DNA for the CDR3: TGTGCCAGCAGCGTATCACAGGGTAGTGACGAGCAGTACTTC. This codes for CASSVSQGSDEQYF. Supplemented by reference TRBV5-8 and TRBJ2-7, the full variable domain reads EAGVTQSPTHLIKTRGQQATLRCSPISGHTSVYWYQQALGLGLQFLLWYDEGEERNRGNFPPRFSGRQFPNYSSELNVNALELEDSALYLCASSVSQGSDEQYFGPGTRLTVT.